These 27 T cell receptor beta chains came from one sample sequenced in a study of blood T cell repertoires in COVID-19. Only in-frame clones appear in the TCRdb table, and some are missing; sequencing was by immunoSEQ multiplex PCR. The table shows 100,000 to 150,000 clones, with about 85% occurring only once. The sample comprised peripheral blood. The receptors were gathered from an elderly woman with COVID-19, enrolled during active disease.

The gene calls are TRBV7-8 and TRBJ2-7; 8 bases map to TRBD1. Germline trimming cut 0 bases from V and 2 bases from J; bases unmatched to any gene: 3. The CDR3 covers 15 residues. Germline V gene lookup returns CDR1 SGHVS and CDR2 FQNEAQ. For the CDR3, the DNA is TGTGCCAGCAGCTTAGCGACAGGGGCGCCCTACGAGCAGTACTTC. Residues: CASSLATGAPYEQYF. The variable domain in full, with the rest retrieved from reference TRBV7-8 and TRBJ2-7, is GAGVSQSPRYKVAKRGQDVALRCDPISGHVSLFWYQQALGQGPEFLTYFQNEAQLDKSGLPSDRFFAERPEGSVSTLKIQRTQQEDSAVYLCASSLATGAPYEQYFGPGTRLTVT.

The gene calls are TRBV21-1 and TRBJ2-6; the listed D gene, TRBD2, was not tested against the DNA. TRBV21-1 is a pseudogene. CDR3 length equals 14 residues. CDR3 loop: CASSPISGANVLTF. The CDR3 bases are TGTGCCAGCAGCCCTATCTCTGGGGCCAACGTCCTGACTTTC.

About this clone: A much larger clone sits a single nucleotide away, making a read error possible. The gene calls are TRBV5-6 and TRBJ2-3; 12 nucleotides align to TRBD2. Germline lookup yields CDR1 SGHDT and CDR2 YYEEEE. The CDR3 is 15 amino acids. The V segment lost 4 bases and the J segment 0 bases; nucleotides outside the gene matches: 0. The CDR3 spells CASSGTSGSTDTQYF. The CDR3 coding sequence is TGTGCCAGCAGCGGGACTAGCGGGAGCACAGATACGCAGTATTTT.

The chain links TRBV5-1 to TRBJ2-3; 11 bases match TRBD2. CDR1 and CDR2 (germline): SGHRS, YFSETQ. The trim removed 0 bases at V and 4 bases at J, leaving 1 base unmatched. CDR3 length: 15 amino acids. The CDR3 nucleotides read TGCGCCAGCAGCTTGGCTAGCGGGAGGTCAGATACGCAGTATTTT. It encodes CASSLASGRSDTQYF.

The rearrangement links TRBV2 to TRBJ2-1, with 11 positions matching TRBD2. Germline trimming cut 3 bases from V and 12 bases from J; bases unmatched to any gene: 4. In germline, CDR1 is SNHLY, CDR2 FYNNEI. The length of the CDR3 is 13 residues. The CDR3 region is CASSETGLAGQFF. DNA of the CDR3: TGTGCCAGCAGTGAGACTGGACTAGCGGGGCAGTTCTTC.

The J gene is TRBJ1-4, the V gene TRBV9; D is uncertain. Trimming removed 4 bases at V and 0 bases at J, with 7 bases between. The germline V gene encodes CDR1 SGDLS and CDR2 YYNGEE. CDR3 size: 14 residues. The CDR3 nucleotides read TGTGCCAGCAGCCAGACTCCAACTAATGAAAAACTGTTTTTT. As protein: CASSQTPTNEKLFF.

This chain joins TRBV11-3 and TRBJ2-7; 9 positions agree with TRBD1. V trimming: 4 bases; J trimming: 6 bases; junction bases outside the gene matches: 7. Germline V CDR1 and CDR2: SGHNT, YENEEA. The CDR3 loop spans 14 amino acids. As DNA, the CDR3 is TGTGCCAGCAGCTCCGGGACAGGGAACGTCGAGCAGTACTTC. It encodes CASSSGTGNVEQYF.

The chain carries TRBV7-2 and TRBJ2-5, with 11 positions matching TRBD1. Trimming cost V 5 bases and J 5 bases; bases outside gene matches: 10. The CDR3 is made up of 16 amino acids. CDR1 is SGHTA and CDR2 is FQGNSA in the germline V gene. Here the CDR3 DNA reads TGTGCCAGCAGCGTTCAGCGGGACAGGGGGGGGGAGACCCAGTACTTC. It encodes CASSVQRDRGGETQYF.

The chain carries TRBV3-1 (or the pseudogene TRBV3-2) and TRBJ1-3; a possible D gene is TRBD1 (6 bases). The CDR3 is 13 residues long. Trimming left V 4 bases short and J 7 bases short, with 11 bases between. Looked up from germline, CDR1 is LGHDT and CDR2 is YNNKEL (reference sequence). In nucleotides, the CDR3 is TGTGCCAGCAGCCCAAGTACAGGGAACACCATATATTTT. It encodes CASSPSTGNTIYF.

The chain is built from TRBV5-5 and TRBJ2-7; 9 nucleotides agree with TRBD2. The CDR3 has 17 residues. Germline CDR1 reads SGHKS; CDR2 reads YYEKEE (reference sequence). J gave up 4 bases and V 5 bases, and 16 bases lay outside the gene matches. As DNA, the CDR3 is TGTGCCAGCAGTTTAGAGTTTCGACCTAGCGGGAAATACGAGCAGTACTTC. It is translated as CASSLEFRPSGKYEQYF.

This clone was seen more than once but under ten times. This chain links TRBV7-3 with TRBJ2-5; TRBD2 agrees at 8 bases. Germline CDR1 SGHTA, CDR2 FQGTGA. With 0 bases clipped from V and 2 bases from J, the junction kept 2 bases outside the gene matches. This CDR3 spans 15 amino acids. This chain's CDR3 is CASSLTSGAQETQYF. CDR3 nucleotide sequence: TGTGCCAGCAGCTTAACTAGCGGGGCACAAGAGACCCAGTACTTC.

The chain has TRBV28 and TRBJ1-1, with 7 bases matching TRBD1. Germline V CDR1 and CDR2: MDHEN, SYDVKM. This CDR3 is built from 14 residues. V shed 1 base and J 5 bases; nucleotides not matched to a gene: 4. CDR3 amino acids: CASSLSTGLTEAFF. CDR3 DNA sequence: TGTGCCAGCAGTTTATCGACAGGGTTGACTGAAGCTTTCTTT.

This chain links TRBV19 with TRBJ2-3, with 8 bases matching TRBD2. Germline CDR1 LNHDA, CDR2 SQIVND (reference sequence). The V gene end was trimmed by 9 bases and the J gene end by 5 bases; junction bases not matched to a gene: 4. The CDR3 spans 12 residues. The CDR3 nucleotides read TGTGCCAGCGGGGGGGGCGGAGATACGCAGTATTTT. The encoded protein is CASGGGGDTQYF.

The CDR3 nucleotides read TGTGCCAGTGGACTAGCGGGAGCGGGAGTCTCTGGGGCCAACGTCCTGACTTTC. This encodes CASGLAGAGVSGANVLTF. The rearrangement joins TRBV19 to TRBJ2-6; TRBD2 agrees at 13 bases. J lost 0 bases, V lost 8 bases, and 7 bases had no gene match. CDR1 LNHDA and CDR2 SQIVND come from the germline V gene (reference sequence). This CDR3 region has 18 residues.

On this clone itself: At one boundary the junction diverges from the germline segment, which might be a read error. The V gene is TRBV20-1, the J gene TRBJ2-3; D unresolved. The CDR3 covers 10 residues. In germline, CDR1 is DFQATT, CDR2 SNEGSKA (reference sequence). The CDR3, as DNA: TGCAGTGCTAGCATAGATACGCAGTATTTT. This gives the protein CSASIDTQYF.

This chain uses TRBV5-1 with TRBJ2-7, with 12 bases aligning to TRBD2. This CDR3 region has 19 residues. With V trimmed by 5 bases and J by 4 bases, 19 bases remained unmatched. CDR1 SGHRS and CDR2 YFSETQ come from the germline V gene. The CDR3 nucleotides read TGCGCCAGCAGAAACGGCCTTGGGCCTAGCGGGAGGGCCTGGTACGAGCAGTACTTC. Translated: CASRNGLGPSGRAWYEQYF.

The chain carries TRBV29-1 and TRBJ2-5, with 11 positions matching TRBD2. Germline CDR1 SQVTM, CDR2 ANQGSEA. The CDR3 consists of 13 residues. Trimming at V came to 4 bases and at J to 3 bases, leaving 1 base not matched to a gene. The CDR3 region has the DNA TGCAGCGTTGGGGGACTAGCGGAAGAGACCCAGTACTTC. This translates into CSVGGLAEETQYF.

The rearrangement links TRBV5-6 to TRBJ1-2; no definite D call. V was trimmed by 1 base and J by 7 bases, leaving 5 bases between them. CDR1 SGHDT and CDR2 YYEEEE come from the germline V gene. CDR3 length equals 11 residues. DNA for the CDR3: TGTGCCAGCAGCTTGATGAGTGGCTACACCTTC. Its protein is CASSLMSGYTF.

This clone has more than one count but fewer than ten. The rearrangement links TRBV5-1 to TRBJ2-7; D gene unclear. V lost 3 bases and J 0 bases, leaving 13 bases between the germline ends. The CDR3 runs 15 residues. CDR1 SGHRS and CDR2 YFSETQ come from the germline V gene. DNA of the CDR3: TGCGCCAGCAGCTCAAACGGGTTAGGCTCCTACGAGCAGTACTTC. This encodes CASSSNGLGSYEQYF.

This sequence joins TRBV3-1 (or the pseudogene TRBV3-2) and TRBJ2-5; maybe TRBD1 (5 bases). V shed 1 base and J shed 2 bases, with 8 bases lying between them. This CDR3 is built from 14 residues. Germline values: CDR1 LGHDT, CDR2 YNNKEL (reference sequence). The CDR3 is CASSQGQGQETQYF. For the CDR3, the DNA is TGTGCCAGCAGCCAAGGGCAGGGTCAAGAGACCCAGTACTTC.

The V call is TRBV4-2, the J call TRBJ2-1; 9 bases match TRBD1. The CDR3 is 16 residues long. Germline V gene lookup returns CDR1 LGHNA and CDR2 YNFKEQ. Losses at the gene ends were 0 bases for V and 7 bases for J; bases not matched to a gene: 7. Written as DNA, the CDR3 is TGTGCCAGCAGCCAAGAAAGGGGACAGGGATCTAATGAGCAGTTCTTC. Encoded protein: CASSQERGQGSNEQFF.

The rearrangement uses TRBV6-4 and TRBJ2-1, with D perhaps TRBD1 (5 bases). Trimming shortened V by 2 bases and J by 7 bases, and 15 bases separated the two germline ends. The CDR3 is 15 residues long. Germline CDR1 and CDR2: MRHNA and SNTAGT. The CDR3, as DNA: TGTGCCAGCAGTGACCCCAGGCCAGGGAATAATGAGCAGTTCTTC. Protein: CASSDPRPGNNEQFF.

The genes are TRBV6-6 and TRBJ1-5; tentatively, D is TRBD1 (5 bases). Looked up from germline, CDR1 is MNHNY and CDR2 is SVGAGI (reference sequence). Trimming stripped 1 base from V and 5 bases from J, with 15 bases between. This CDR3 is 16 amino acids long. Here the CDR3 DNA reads TGTGCCAGCAGTTACTTAGCGGGGGTGGGGGATCAGCCCCAGCATTTT. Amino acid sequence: CASSYLAGVGDQPQHF.

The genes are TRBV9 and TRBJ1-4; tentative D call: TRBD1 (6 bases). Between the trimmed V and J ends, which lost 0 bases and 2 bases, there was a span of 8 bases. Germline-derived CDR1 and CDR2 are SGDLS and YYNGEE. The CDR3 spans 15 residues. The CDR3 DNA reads TGTGCCAGCAGCGTAGGGGGGGGCACTAATGAAAAACTGTTTTTT. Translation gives CASSVGGGTNEKLFF.

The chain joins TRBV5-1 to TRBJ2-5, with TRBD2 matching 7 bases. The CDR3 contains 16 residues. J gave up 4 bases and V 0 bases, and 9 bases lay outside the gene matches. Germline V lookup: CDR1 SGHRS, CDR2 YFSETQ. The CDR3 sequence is CASSLDGGVVGETQYF. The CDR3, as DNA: TGCGCCAGCAGCTTGGATGGGGGGGTAGTAGGAGAGACCCAGTACTTC.

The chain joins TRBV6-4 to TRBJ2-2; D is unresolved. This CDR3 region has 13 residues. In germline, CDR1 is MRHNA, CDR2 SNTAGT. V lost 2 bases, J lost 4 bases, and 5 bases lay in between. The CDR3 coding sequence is TGTGCCAGCAGTGACACGGGCACCGGGGAGCTGTTTTTT. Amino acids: CASSDTGTGELFF.

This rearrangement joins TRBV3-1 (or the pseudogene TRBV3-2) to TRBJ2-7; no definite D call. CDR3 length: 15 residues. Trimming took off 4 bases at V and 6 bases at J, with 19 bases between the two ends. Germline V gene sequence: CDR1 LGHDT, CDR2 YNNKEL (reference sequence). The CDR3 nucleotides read TGTGCCAGCAGCCCACTGGGCCAACCTAATACCGAGCAGTACTTC. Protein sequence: CASSPLGQPNTEQYF.